This T cell receptor beta chain is drawn from a study of neurological immune-mediated disorders. This CDR3 has 14 residues. With 1 base removed from V and 7 bases from J, the gap between germline ends came to 16 bases. Germline CDR1 reads DFQATT; CDR2 reads SNEGSKA (reference sequence). Study findings and constraints: HTLV-1-associated myelopathy had the most TCR clonal expansion, whereas multiple sclerosis had the least (lower than in healthy controls).

PBMCs numbering 2 million and stored at -80 C yielded the unsorted libraries. 5'RACE with 10-nucleotide random UMIs generated the cDNA. TCRdb fed the 5' RACE reads into MiXCR, producing one record per CDR3 protein. The profile covers around 50,000 distinct CDR3 sequences, with about 25% appearing a single time and over 20% taken by the ten largest. With respect to this clonotype: Antigen unknown.

What was sequenced was PBMCs. This receptor was identified in a woman aged 70-85 years in good health. This chain joins TRBV20-1 and TRBJ1-1, with D maybe TRBD1 (6 bases). The CDR3: CSARGVDSSYEAFF. Written as DNA, the CDR3 is TGCAGTGCTAGAGGTGTGGACAGTTCTTATGAAGCTTTCTTT.